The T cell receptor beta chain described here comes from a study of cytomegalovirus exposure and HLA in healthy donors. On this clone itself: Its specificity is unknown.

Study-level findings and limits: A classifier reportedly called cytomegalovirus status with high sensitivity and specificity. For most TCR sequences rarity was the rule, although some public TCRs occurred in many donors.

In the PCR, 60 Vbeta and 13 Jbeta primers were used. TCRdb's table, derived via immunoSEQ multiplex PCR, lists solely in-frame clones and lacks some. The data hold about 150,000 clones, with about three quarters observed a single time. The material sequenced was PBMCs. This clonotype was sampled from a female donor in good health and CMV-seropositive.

CDR3 residues: CASSKEPGDEQFF. In DNA form, the CDR3 reads TGTGCCAGCAGCAAAGAACCAGGGGATGAGCAGTTCTTC. This sequence joins TRBV11-1 and TRBJ2-1; a weak D match, TRBD1 (6 bases). In germline, CDR1 is SGHAT, CDR2 FQDESV (reference sequence). CDR3 length: 13 amino acids. Trimming took off 5 bases at V and 8 bases at J, with 13 bases between the two ends.